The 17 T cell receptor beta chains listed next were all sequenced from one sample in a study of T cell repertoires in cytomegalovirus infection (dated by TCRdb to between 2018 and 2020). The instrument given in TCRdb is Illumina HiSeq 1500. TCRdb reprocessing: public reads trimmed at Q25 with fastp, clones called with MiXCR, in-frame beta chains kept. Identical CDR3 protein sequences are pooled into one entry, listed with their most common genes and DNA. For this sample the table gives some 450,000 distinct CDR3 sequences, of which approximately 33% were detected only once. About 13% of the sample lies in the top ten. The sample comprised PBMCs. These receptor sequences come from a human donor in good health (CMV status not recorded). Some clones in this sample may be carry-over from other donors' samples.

For the CDR3, the DNA is TGTGCCAGCTCACCAGGCTCCGGGACAGTGAAAAGCACCATATATTTT. This encodes CASSPGSGTVKSTIYF. This chain joins TRBV18 and TRBJ1-3; TRBD1 matches at 7 bases. CDR1 is KGHSH and CDR2 is LQKENI in the germline V gene. The CDR3 is 16 residues long. V dropped 2 bases and J dropped 9; count of bases not matched to a gene: 13.

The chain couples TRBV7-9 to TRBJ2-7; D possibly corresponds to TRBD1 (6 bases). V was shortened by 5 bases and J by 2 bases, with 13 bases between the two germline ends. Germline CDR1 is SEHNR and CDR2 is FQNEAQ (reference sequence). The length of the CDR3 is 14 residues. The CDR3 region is CASSAHGTTYEQYF. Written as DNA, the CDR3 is TGTGCCAGCAGCGCCCACGGGACAACCTACGAGCAGTACTTC.

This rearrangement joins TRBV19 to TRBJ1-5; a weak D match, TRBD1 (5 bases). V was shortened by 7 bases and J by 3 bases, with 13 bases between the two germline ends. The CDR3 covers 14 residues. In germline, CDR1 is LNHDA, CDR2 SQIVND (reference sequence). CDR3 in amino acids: CASTARDLNQPQHF. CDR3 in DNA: TGTGCCAGTACCGCGAGGGACCTCAATCAGCCCCAGCATTTT.

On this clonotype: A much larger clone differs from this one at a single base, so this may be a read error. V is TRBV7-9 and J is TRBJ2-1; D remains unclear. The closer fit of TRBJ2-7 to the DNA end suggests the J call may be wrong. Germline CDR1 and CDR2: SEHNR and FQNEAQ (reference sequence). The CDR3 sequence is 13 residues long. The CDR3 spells CASSLTVYNEQYF. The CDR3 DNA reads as TGTGCCAGCAGCTTAACAGTTTACAATGAGCAGTACTTC.

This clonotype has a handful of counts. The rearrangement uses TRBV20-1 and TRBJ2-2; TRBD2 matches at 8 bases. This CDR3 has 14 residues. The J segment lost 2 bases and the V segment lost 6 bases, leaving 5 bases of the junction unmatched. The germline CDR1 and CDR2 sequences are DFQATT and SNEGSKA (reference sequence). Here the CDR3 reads CSASRGANTGELFF. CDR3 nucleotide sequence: TGCAGTGCCTCGCGGGGGGCAAACACCGGGGAGCTGTTTTTT.

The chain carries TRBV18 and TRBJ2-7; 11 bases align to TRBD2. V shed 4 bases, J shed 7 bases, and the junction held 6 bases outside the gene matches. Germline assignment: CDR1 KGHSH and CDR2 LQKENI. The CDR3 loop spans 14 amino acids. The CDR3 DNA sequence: TGTGCCAGCTCACATTCTATAGCGGGAGGGGAGCAGTACTTC. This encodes CASSHSIAGGEQYF.

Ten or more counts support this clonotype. The CDR3 region has the DNA TGTGCCAGCAGCCCCCGAGGGGGGGGGATGAATTCACCCCTCCACTTT. Translating it yields CASSPRGGGMNSPLHF. The rearrangement joins TRBV7-2 to TRBJ1-6; tentative D call: TRBD1 (6 bases). This CDR3 spans 16 amino acids. Trimming removed 5 bases at V and 7 bases at J, with 18 bases between. Germline V lookup: CDR1 SGHTA, CDR2 FQGNSA.

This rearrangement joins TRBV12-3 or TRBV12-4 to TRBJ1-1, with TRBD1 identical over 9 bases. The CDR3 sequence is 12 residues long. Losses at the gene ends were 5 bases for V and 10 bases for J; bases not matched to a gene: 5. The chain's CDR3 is CASSPWTGAAFF. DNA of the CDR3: TGTGCCAGCAGTCCGTGGACAGGGGCAGCTTTCTTT.

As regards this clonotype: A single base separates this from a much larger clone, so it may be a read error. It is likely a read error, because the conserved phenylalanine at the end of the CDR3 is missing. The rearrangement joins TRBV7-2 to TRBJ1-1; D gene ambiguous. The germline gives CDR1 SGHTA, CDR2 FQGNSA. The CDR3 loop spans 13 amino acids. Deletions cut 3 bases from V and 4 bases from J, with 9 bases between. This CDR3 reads CASSFDGVTEAFS. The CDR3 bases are TGTGCCAGCAGCTTCGACGGGGTCACTGAAGCTTTCTCT.

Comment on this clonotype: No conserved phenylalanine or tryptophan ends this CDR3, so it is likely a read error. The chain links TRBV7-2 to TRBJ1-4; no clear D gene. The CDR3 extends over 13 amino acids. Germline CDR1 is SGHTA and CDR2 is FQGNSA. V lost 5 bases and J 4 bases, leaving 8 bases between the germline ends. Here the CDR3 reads CASSPRYNEKLFL. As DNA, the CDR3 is TGTGCCAGCAGCCCGAGATATAATGAAAAACTGTTTTTG.

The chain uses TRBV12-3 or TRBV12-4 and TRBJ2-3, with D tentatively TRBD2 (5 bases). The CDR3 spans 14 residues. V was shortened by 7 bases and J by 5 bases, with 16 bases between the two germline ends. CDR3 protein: CASTQTGDRDTQYF. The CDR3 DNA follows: TGTGCCAGCACCCAGACCGGGGATCGAGATACGCAGTATTTT.

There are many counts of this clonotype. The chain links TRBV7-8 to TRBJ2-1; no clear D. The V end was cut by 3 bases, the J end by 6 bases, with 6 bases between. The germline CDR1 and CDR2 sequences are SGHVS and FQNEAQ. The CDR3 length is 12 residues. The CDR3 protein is CASSFSGNEQFF. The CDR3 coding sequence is TGTGCCAGCAGCTTTAGTGGCAATGAGCAGTTCTTC.

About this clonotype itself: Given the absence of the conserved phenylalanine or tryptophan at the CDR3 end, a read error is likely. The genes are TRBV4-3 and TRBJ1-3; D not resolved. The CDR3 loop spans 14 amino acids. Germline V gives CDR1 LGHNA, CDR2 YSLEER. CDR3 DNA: TGCGCCAGTAGCCAAGAACGGGCCCGCGACACCATATATGTA. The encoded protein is CASSQERARDTIYV.

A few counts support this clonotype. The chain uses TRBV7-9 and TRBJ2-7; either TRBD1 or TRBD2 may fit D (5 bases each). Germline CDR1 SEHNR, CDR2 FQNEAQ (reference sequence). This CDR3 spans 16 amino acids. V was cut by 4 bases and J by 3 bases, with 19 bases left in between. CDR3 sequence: CASSSSGTGLNYEQYF. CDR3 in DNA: TGTGCCAGCAGCTCCTCCGGGACGGGGTTAAACTACGAGCAGTACTTC. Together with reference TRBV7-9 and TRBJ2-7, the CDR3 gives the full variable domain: DTGVSQNPRHKITKRGQNVTFRCDPISEHNRLYWYRQTLGQGPEFLTYFQNEAQLEKSRLLSDRFSAERPKGSFSTLEIQRTEQGDSAMYLCASSSSGTGLNYEQYFGPGTRLTVT.

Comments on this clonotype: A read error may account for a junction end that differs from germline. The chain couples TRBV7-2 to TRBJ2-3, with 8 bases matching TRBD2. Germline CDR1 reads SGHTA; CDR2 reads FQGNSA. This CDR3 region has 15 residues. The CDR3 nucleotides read TGTTCCAGCAGCCCCGGCGGGGGGCGGGCGGATACGCAGTATTTT. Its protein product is CSSSPGGGRADTQYF.

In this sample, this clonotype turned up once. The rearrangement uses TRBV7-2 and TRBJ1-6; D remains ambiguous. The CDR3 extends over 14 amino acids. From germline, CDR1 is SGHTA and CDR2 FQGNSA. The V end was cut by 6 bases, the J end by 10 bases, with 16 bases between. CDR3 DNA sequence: TGTGCCAGCAGACCCAGGAATCCCGGCTCACCCCTCCACTTT. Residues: CASRPRNPGSPLHF.

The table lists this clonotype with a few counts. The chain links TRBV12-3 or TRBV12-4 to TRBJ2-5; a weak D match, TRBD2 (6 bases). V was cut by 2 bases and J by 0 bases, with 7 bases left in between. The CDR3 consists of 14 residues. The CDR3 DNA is TGTGCCAGCAGTTTATCGGGAGACCAAGAGACCCAGTACTTC. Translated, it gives CASSLSGDQETQYF.